Shown below are 16 T cell receptor beta chains from a single sample sequenced in a study of human T cells and chemical hapten exposure. TCRdb re-called the RACE reads through MiXCR, storing one row per CDR3 protein. The repertoire holds 65,000 to 95,000 distinct CDR3 sequences, with more than 6.5% as singletons. Time point defined: patch test 2, 6 weeks after DPC sensitization. Described treatment: therapeutic diphenylcyclopropenone sensitization with weekly scalp DPC. The sequencing here drew on whole blood, taken in connection with sensitization to the hapten diphenylcyclopropenone (DPC). These receptors came from a woman aged 25 to 45 with alopecia areata. Some clones in this sample may be carry-over from other donors' samples.

In this sample, this clonotype turned up many times. The chain carries TRBV7-9 and TRBJ2-5, with D uncertain. Trimming stripped 2 bases from V and 2 bases from J, with 9 bases between. Germline lookup yields CDR1 SEHNR and CDR2 FQNEAQ (reference sequence). The CDR3 covers 14 residues. This CDR3 reads CASSLSSEQETQYF. CDR3 DNA sequence: TGTGCCAGCAGCTTATCCAGCGAACAAGAGACCCAGTACTTC.

This clonotype was observed many times. The genes are TRBV6-5 and TRBJ1-2; maybe TRBD1 (5 bases). V was clipped by 0 bases and J by 4 bases, with 9 bases between them. The CDR3 totals 14 residues. CDR1 and CDR2 (germline): MNHEY, SVGAGI. This chain's CDR3 is CASSYSDSTYGYTF. The CDR3 DNA reads as TGTGCCAGCAGTTACTCTGACAGCACCTATGGCTACACCTTC.

This clonotype came up many times. The gene calls are TRBV5-1 and TRBJ1-1; D unclear. This CDR3 comprises 16 residues. Germline V gene lookup returns CDR1 SGHRS and CDR2 YFSETQ. V lost 3 bases to trimming and J lost 0 bases, with 15 bases between them. CDR3 residues: CASSSILVGVNTEAFF. The CDR3 DNA reads TGCGCCAGCAGCTCAATCCTGGTTGGGGTGAACACTGAAGCTTTCTTT. Full variable domain (remainder filled in from reference TRBV5-1 and TRBJ1-1): KAGVTQTPRYLIKTRGQQVTLSCSPISGHRSVSWYQQTPGQGLQFLFEYFSETQRNKGNFPGRFSGRQFSNSRSEMNVSTLELGDSALYLCASSSILVGVNTEAFFGQGTRLTVV.

This clonotype was observed many times. CDR3 nucleotide sequence: TGTGCCAGCACCTCGGGGAGCGGTACCGGGGAGCTGTTTTTT. Translation gives CASTSGSGTGELFF. The V gene is TRBV12-3 or TRBV12-4, the J gene TRBJ2-2; D might be TRBD2 (5 bases). V lost 7 bases and J lost 5, with 14 bases in between. The CDR3 has 14 amino acids.

This clonotype was detected many times. This chain links TRBV7-2 with TRBJ1-1; no definite D call. V lost 5 bases and J lost 5, with 9 bases in between. CDR3 length: 12 amino acids. CDR1 is SGHTA, CDR2 FQGNSA, per germline. The CDR3: CASSRMWTEAFF. DNA for the CDR3: TGTGCCAGCAGCCGGATGTGGACTGAAGCTTTCTTT.

The sample holds many counts of this clonotype. The chain employs TRBV7-8 and TRBJ2-3, with D unresolved. Germline CDR1 reads SGHVS; CDR2 reads FQNEAQ. Trimming took 0 bases from V and 4 from J, leaving 5 bases between them. This CDR3 has 13 residues. In nucleotides, the CDR3 is TGTGCCAGCAGCTTAGCTGGCGCAGATACGCAGTATTTT. Residues: CASSLAGADTQYF.

Ten or more counts support this clonotype. CDR3 sequence (DNA): TGCGCCAGCAGCTCCGTTGGTGGGGACAGGCTTAGTGGCTACACCTTC. This sequence encodes CASSSVGGDRLSGYTF. The chain links TRBV5-1 to TRBJ1-2; 8 bases match TRBD1. Trimming removed 3 bases from V and 7 bases from J; junction bases left unmatched: 14. The germline V gene encodes CDR1 SGHRS and CDR2 YFSETQ. The CDR3 sequence is 16 residues long.

This clonotype was found a few times. V usage is TRBV5-6 and J usage is TRBJ2-3; D ambiguous. CDR1 and CDR2 (germline): SGHDT, YYEEEE. The V and J ends lost 0 bases and 1 base respectively, with 9 bases between them. This CDR3 contains 15 residues. CDR3 nucleotide sequence: TGTGCCAGCAGCTTGGAAGGGATCGGCACAGATACGCAGTATTTT. Translating gives CASSLEGIGTDTQYF.

CDR3 loop: CASRPGGGVTEAFF. The CDR3 bases are TGTGCCAGTAGGCCCGGAGGGGGGGTCACTGAAGCTTTCTTT. This chain uses TRBV19 with TRBJ1-1; possibly TRBD1 for D (6 bases). V was shortened by 6 bases and J by 4 bases, with 15 bases between the two germline ends. The CDR3 contains 14 residues. Germline CDR1 LNHDA, CDR2 SQIVND (reference sequence).

This clonotype appeared a few times. The CDR3 reads CASSFVGRTTEAFF. Here the CDR3 DNA reads TGTGCCAGCAGCTTCGTAGGTCGAACCACTGAAGCTTTCTTT. The chain employs TRBV7-9 and TRBJ1-1; D not certain. The CDR3 covers 14 residues. Trimming removed 3 bases at V and 4 bases at J, with 12 bases between. The germline gives CDR1 SEHNR, CDR2 FQNEAQ (reference sequence).

This clonotype was detected many times. The rearrangement links TRBV11-2 to TRBJ2-7, with a tentative D call TRBD1 (5 bases). Germline V lookup: CDR1 SGHAT, CDR2 FQNNGV. V lost 4 bases to trimming and J lost 5 bases, with 15 bases between them. This CDR3 comprises 14 residues. The CDR3 DNA is TGTGCCAGCAGCTCCCCGACAGCTCGGAACGAGCAGTACTTC. Amino acids: CASSSPTARNEQYF. Full variable domain (remainder filled in from reference TRBV11-2 and TRBJ2-7): EAGVAQSPRYKIIEKRQSVAFWCNPISGHATLYWYQQILGQGPKLLIQFQNNGVVDDSQLPKDRFSAERLKGVDSTLKIQPAKLEDSAVYLCASSSPTARNEQYFGPGTRLTVT.

This clonotype appeared a few times. V usage is TRBV2 and J usage is TRBJ1-5, with D possibly TRBD1 on 6 matching bases. This CDR3 comprises 15 residues. Between the trimmed V and J ends, which lost 6 bases and 0 bases, there was a span of 12 bases. The germline CDR1 and CDR2 sequences are SNHLY and FYNNEI. The CDR3 is CASRDTGYSNQPQHF. As DNA, the CDR3 is TGTGCCAGCAGAGACACAGGGTATAGCAATCAGCCCCAGCATTTT.

The table lists this clonotype with many counts. The chain carries TRBV18 and TRBJ1-2; D is uncertain. Between the trimmed V and J ends, which lost 2 bases and 6 bases, there was a span of 10 bases. In germline, CDR1 is KGHSH, CDR2 LQKENI. This CDR3 comprises 13 residues. DNA of the CDR3: TGTGCCAGCTCACCATCCTACGGGGATGGCTACACCTTC. Translating it yields CASSPSYGDGYTF.

This clonotype was found many times. One junction end disagrees with the germline gene, perhaps due to a read error. V is TRBV2 and J is TRBJ1-3; weak D call: TRBD1 (5 bases). CDR3 length: 14 amino acids. From germline, CDR1 is SNHLY and CDR2 FYNNEI. CDR3 nucleotide sequence: TGTGCCAGCCGTGACAGAGATTATGGAAACACCATATATTTT. Its translation is CASRDRDYGNTIYF.

This clonotype was counted ten times or more. V is TRBV29-1 and J is TRBJ2-7; 8 nucleotides align to TRBD1. V shed 3 bases, J shed 4 bases, and the junction held 8 bases outside the gene matches. CDR1 is SQVTM and CDR2 is ANQGSEA in the germline V gene. This CDR3 comprises 14 residues. This CDR3 reads CSVESTGEFYEQYF. The CDR3 nucleotides read TGCAGCGTTGAGTCGACAGGGGAGTTTTACGAGCAGTACTTC.

This clonotype was observed at least ten times. V is TRBV12-3 or TRBV12-4 and J is TRBJ1-2; D is unclear. V lost 5 bases and J 3 bases, leaving 10 bases between the germline ends. The CDR3 loop spans 13 amino acids. The CDR3 reads CASSPRWDYGYTF. DNA for the CDR3: TGTGCCAGCAGTCCCAGGTGGGACTATGGCTACACCTTC.